The 17 T cell receptor beta chains below all came from one sample that was sequenced in a study of Tregs in tolerant kidney transplant recipients. The assay was immunoSEQ multiplex PCR, and TCRdb's table has in-frame clones only and misses some. In all, the sample yields over 45,000 clones. This sample comprised CD4+ T cells from blood, obtained before the transplant. These receptors originate from a human donor who received a combined kidney and bone marrow transplant.

A word on this clone: The CDR3 extends 3 residues past the end of the read, so its final part is completed from the germline J gene. The rearrangement links TRBV5-1 to TRBJ2-1, with 10 bases fitting TRBD1. The J segment lost 5 bases and the V segment lost 5 bases, leaving 7 bases of the junction unmatched. The CDR3 extends over 15 amino acids. The germline V gene encodes CDR1 SGHRS and CDR2 YFSETQ. The CDR3 bases that were read are TGCGCCAGCAGATTGACAGGGGGCGATAACAATGAG. Protein: CASRLTGGDNNE. Given in full, the CDR3 is CASRLTGGDNNEQFF.

Points on this clone: The read halts 3 residues ahead of the CDR3 end, with the missing end drawn from the germline J gene. This chain joins TRBV18 and TRBJ2-1, with D hard to call. The germline V gene encodes CDR1 KGHSH and CDR2 LQKENI. The CDR3 consists of 16 residues. The V and J ends lost 3 bases and 7 bases respectively, with 19 bases between them. CDR3 DNA (partial): TGTGCCAGCTCACCCACCACGGGTCGGGTCGGGAATGAG. Translation: CASSPTTGRVGNE. The whole CDR3 protein is CASSPTTGRVGNEQFF.

CDR3 loop: CASSLQGRNEKLFF. CDR3 DNA (partial): TGTGCCAGCAGCTTACAGGGCCGTAATGAAAAA. This chain links TRBV5-6 with TRBJ1-4; maybe TRBD1 (6 bases). The read terminates 3 residues before the CDR3 end, so the remaining end is supplied by the germline J gene. In germline, CDR1 is SGHDT, CDR2 YYEEEE. The ends were cut back, 2 bases at V and 4 bases at J, with 9 bases in the middle. This CDR3 is built from 14 residues.

As to this clone: The CDR3 end is not reached by the read, which stops 3 residues before it; the germline J gene fills it in. V gene TRBV20-1 combines with J gene TRBJ2-7; 10 bases are a match to TRBD2. The CDR3 runs 15 residues. Germline V gene sequence: CDR1 DFQATT, CDR2 SNEGSKA (reference sequence). The V and J ends lost 6 bases and 0 bases, in that order; junction bases with no gene match: 8. The sequenced CDR3 bases are TGCAGTGCCGCGCCACTAGCGGGACGCTCCTACGAG. Amino acid sequence: CSAAPLAGRSYE. The full-length CDR3 reads as CSAAPLAGRSYEQYF.

Remarks on this clone: Sequencing ends 3 residues short of the CDR3 end; the germline J gene provides the rest. The J gene is TRBJ2-3, the V gene TRBV9; perhaps TRBD2 as D (6 bases). Germline V gives CDR1 SGDLS, CDR2 YYNGEE. The CDR3 consists of 16 residues. The germline V and J ends were trimmed by 0 bases and 1 base, with 12 bases remaining between them. CDR3 DNA, as far as it was read: TGTGCCAGCAGCGTAGAGGCGGGAAGGGGCACAGATACG. Protein product: CASSVEAGRGTDT. The full-length CDR3 reads as CASSVEAGRGTDTQYF.

The part of the CDR3 DNA that was read is TGCAGTGCTAGAGATATGACTAGCGGAACCTACGAG. It encodes CSARDMTSGTYE. The full-length CDR3 reads as CSARDMTSGTYEQYF. The rearrangement links TRBV20-1 to TRBJ2-7, with TRBD2 identical over 9 bases. The read halts 3 residues ahead of the CDR3 end, with the missing end drawn from the germline J gene. CDR1 DFQATT and CDR2 SNEGSKA come from the germline V gene (reference sequence). This CDR3 is 15 amino acids long. Trimming at V came to 0 bases and at J to 2 bases, leaving 5 bases not matched to a gene.

Points on this clone: The read terminates 3 residues ahead of where the CDR3 ends, so the germline J gene completes it. The chain joins TRBV7-2 to TRBJ2-7, with D maybe TRBD1 (6 bases). The germline gives CDR1 SGHTA, CDR2 FQGNSA. The CDR3 covers 15 residues. V dropped 0 bases and J dropped 2 bases, with 11 bases sitting between them. Here the CDR3 reads CASSLAGTGTYEQYF. The CDR3 bases that were read are TGTGCCAGCAGCTTAGCCGGAACAGGGACCTACGAG.

The sequenced CDR3 bases are TGCAGTGCTAGTGGCGGGAGGGCCTTGGGAGATACG. This encodes CSASGGRALGDT. The full CDR3 reads CSASGGRALGDTQYF. V usage is TRBV20-1 and J usage is TRBJ2-3; 9 bases line up with TRBD2. The sequenced fragment ends 3 residues before the CDR3 boundary, so the rest is inferred from the germline J gene. Losses at the gene ends were 3 bases for V and 5 bases for J; bases not matched to a gene: 9. The CDR3 has 15 residues. Germline CDR1 and CDR2: DFQATT and SNEGSKA (reference sequence).

Comment on this clone: The sequence runs out 3 residues before the end of the CDR3; the remainder is reconstructed from the germline J gene. J is TRBJ1-2 and V is TRBV7-9; D not resolved. Trimming cost V 4 bases and J 2 bases, with 11 bases left between them. This CDR3 spans 14 amino acids. Germline lookup yields CDR1 SEHNR and CDR2 FQNEAQ (reference sequence). CDR3 sequence: CASSYPQSNYGYTF. The DNA read from the CDR3 is TGTGCCAGCAGCTACCCACAGTCGAACTATGGC.

The sequenced part of the CDR3 DNA is TGTGCCAGCAGCTTGTACAGGACCAACACTGAA. Amino acid sequence: CASSLYRTNTE. In full, the CDR3 is CASSLYRTNTEAFF. V gene TRBV5-5 combines with J gene TRBJ1-1, with D maybe TRBD1 (5 bases). The read stops 3 residues short of the end of the CDR3; the missing end is completed from the germline J gene. Trimming stripped 1 base from V and 2 bases from J, with 9 bases between. In germline, CDR1 is SGHKS, CDR2 YYEKEE (reference sequence). The CDR3 consists of 14 residues.

Worth noting for this clone: The read stops 3 residues short of the end of the CDR3; the missing end is completed from the germline J gene. The chain combines TRBV18 with TRBJ2-2, with a tentative D call TRBD1 (6 bases). Deletions cut 2 bases from V and 4 bases from J, with 14 bases between. In germline, CDR1 is KGHSH, CDR2 LQKENI. This CDR3 comprises 16 residues. CDR3 loop: CASSPLEQGRTGELFF. CDR3 bases read: TGTGCCAGCTCACCATTGGAACAGGGTCGCACCGGGGAG.

CDR3 loop: CASSERNYYEQYF. CDR3 DNA, as far as it was read: TGTGCCAGCAGTGAACGTAACTACTACGAG. The chain couples TRBV2 to TRBJ2-7; D unclear. The missing CDR3 end, 3 residues past where the read stops, is filled in from the germline J gene. The CDR3 spans 13 residues. V lost 2 bases to trimming and J lost 3 bases, with 8 bases between them. Germline lookup yields CDR1 SNHLY and CDR2 FYNNEI.

About this clone: The read terminates 3 residues before the CDR3 end, so the remaining end is supplied by the germline J gene. The chain employs TRBV5-1 and TRBJ1-2; TRBD1 agrees at 12 bases. The germline CDR1 and CDR2 sequences are SGHRS and YFSETQ. The CDR3 runs to 14 residues. The V gene end was trimmed by 4 bases and the J gene end by 7 bases; junction bases not matched to a gene: 5. This chain's CDR3 is CASSQGTGGSGYTF. Incomplete CDR3 DNA: TGCGCCAGCAGCCAGGGGACAGGGGGCTCTGGC.

Remarks on this clone: The read is 3 residues too short to cover the CDR3 end, so that end is filled in from the germline J gene. This chain links TRBV2 with TRBJ2-7; 10 bases are shared with TRBD2. V was clipped by 7 bases and J by 2 bases; unmatched bases: 8. Germline V gene sequence: CDR1 SNHLY, CDR2 FYNNEI. The CDR3 covers 15 residues. CDR3 amino acids: CASTLAGVSAYEQYF. Partial CDR3 DNA: TGTGCCAGCACCCTAGCGGGAGTGAGTGCCTACGAG.

For this clone: The CDR3 end lies 3 residues beyond the end of the read and is filled in from the germline J gene. The chain carries TRBV6-1 and TRBJ2-3; D may correspond to TRBD1 or TRBD2 (7 bases each). The CDR3 spans 15 residues. V lost 4 bases and J lost 4, with 15 bases in between. Germline V lookup: CDR1 MNHNS, CDR2 SASEGT. The CDR3: CASSGRQGGSDTQYF. CDR3 bases read: TGTGCCAGCAGTGGTAGACAGGGAGGGTCAGATACG.

In the case of this clone: The read ends 3 residues before the CDR3 terminus; that terminus is restored from the germline J gene. The rearrangement links TRBV18 to TRBJ2-2; a weak D match, TRBD1 (6 bases). The CDR3 is made up of 19 amino acids. V dropped 1 base and J dropped 5 bases, with 23 bases sitting between them. Looked up from germline, CDR1 is KGHSH and CDR2 is LQKENI. The CDR3 DNA, read in part, is TGTGCCAGCTCACCACGCCATCTAACAGAAGGGGGAAGAACCGGGGAG. Its translation is CASSPRHLTEGGRTGE. The CDR3 as a whole reads CASSPRHLTEGGRTGELFF.

This clone is medium-sized (0.01 to 0.1%) by frequency. The CDR3 end falls 3 residues outside the read, so it is completed with the germline J gene. The chain carries TRBV6-2 or TRBV6-3 and TRBJ1-2; TRBD1 might be the D (6 bases). CDR3 length: 12 residues. V shed 5 bases and J shed 6 bases, with 10 bases lying between them. Germline loops: CDR1 MNHEY, CDR2 SVGEGT. The sequenced CDR3 bases are TGTGCCAGCAGTCCACAGGGCCATGGC. Amino acids: CASSPQGHG. The entire CDR3 is CASSPQGHGYTF.